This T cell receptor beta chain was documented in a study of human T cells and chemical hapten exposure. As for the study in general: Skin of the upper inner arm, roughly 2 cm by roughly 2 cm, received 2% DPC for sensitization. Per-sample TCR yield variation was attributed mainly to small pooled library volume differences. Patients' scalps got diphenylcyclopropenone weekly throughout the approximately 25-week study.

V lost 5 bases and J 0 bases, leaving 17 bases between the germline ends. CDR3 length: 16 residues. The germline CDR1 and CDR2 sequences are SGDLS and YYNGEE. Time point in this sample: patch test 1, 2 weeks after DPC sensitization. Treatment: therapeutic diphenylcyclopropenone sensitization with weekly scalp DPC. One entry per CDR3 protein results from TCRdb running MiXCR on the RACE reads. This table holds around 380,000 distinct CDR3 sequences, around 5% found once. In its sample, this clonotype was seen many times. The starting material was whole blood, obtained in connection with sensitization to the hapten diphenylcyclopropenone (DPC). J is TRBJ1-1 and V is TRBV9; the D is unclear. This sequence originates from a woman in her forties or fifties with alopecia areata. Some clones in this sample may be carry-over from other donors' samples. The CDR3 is CASSHREGTMNTEAFF. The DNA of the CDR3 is TGTGCCAGCAGTCATAGAGAGGGTACCATGAACACTGAAGCTTTCTTT.